This entry is about one TCR beta chain. The CDR3 is 13 amino acids. Germline V CDR1 and CDR2: SGHVS, FQNEAQ. V was trimmed by 7 bases and J by 5 bases, leaving 12 bases between them. Amplification of TCR beta CDR3 regions was performed using RNA transcripts as template. Researchers ran a first-round RT-PCR on the TCR CDR3 using the HTBI primer set. One entry per CDR3 protein results from TCRdb running MiXCR on the multiplex PCR reads. The sample gives 600,000 to 650,000 distinct CDR3 sequences, 15% to 20% of which show up once; less than 4.5% is in the top ten. This record comes from a study of T cells in Graves' hyperthyroidism and ophthalmopathy.

This sequence was found in a woman aged 25-40 years with Graves' hyperthyroidism. Source material: blood. The chain links TRBV7-8 to TRBJ1-5; TRBD1 is a possible D gene (5 bases). CDR3 loop: CASTPGGHQPQHF. For the CDR3, the DNA is TGTGCCAGCACCCCTGGGGGTCATCAGCCCCAGCATTTT.